The clone carrying this T cell receptor (beta chain) was detected a few times. Its antigen is not known. These data are taken from a study of spatial heterogeneity in lung cancer. Study information: Sequencing covered available follow-up PBMC samples collected a median of about two years after resection. Study conclusions and caveats: Ubiquitous, expanded tumor-derived TCRs were more frequently observed in blood at resection than at follow-up.

Time point meaning: blood at routine non-recurrence follow-up after resection. Whole RNA came from tumor, nontumor lung or frozen PBMC and was sequenced without being sorted. TCRdb reprocessed the 5' RACE reads with MiXCR, giving one entry per CDR3 protein. There are tens of thousands of distinct CDR3 sequences in the sample; around 7.7% occur only once, and around 35% lies in the top ten. The germline gives CDR1 LGHDT, CDR2 YNNKEL (reference sequence). The germline V and J ends were trimmed by 3 bases and 2 bases, with 14 bases remaining between them. The CDR3 covers 15 residues. The gene calls are TRBV3-1 and TRBJ2-7; D gene unclear. The sequencing used PBMCs, collected at follow-up. The TCR originated in a female donor with early-stage non-small cell lung cancer. CDR3 DNA sequence: TGTGCCAGCAGCCACGGCCCTCGGAACGCCTACGAGCAGTACTTC. This translates into CASSHGPRNAYEQYF.